A single sample gave rise to the 9 T cell receptor beta chains below, sequenced in a study of T cell responses to AZD1222 COVID-19 vaccine. TCRdb's copy holds only in-frame clones and misses some; the assay was immunoSEQ multiplex PCR. The data show about 270,000 clones, with approximately 94% seen just once and roughly 0.51% held by the top ten. Here the sequenced sample was peripheral blood, taken 28 days after the second AZD1222 dose. The receptors shown here come from an adult who received the AZD1222 COVID-19 vaccine.

The J gene is TRBJ2-3, the V gene TRBV7-8; 9 nucleotides align to TRBD2. The CDR3 covers 16 residues. Germline-derived CDR1 and CDR2 are SGHVS and FQNEAQ. The V gene end was trimmed by 0 bases and the J gene end by 4 bases; junction bases not matched to a gene: 5. The CDR3 here is CASSLAASGNSDTQYF. DNA of the CDR3: TGTGCCAGCAGCTTAGCTGCTAGCGGGAATTCAGATACGCAGTATTTT.

This chain links TRBV29-1 with TRBJ2-1; D tentatively fits TRBD1 or TRBD2 (5 bases each). The CDR3 totals 15 residues. With 0 bases removed from V and 7 bases from J, the gap between germline ends came to 16 bases. Germline CDR1 reads SQVTM; CDR2 reads ANQGSEA. DNA of the CDR3: TGCAGCGTTGAAGATCTTCGGGGCCCCGGGAATGAGCAGTTCTTC. Translation: CSVEDLRGPGNEQFF.

Only one count was recorded for this clone. CDR3 residues: CASSKAGNRIYNEQFF. As DNA, the CDR3 is TGTGCCAGCAGCAAGGCTGGGAACAGGATCTACAATGAGCAGTTCTTC. This chain links TRBV21-1 with TRBJ2-1; the table's D call of TRBD1 was not tested on the DNA. TRBV21-1 is a documented pseudogene. This CDR3 spans 16 amino acids.

This chain links TRBV29-1 with TRBJ1-1; D is uncertain. Trimming stripped 5 bases from V and 3 bases from J, with 10 bases between. CDR1 SQVTM and CDR2 ANQGSEA come from the germline V gene. This CDR3 spans 12 amino acids. The CDR3 sequence is CSVLQTYTEAFF. The CDR3 DNA follows: TGCAGCGTTCTCCAGACGTACACTGAAGCTTTCTTT.

J is TRBJ1-6 and V is TRBV21-1; the table calls TRBD1, which could not be checked here. TRBV21-1 constitutes a pseudogene. There are 13 residues in the CDR3. As DNA, the CDR3 is TGTGCCAGCAGCTTGGGCCCTAATTCACCCCTCCACTTT. Its translation: CASSLGPNSPLHF.

CDR3 DNA sequence: TGTGCCAGTAGTGGGCGGTTCCCTGACCAAGAGACCCAGTACTTC. Amino acid sequence: CASSGRFPDQETQYF. The chain has TRBV19 and TRBJ2-5; D call uncertain. Trimming left V 5 bases short and J 0 bases short, with 13 bases between. This CDR3 region has 15 residues. Germline V gives CDR1 LNHDA, CDR2 SQIVND (reference sequence).

This chain connects TRBV7-2 to TRBJ2-7; TRBD1 aligns across 7 bases. The length of the CDR3 is 14 residues. Per germline, CDR1 SGHTA and CDR2 FQGNSA. V shed 1 base and J 1 base; nucleotides not matched to a gene: 1. The CDR3 loop is CASSLETGSYEQYF. CDR3 DNA sequence: TGTGCCAGCAGCTTAGAGACAGGGTCCTACGAGCAGTACTTC.

The chain combines TRBV14 with TRBJ2-7, with D hard to call. CDR1 is SGHDN, CDR2 FVKESK, per germline. Trimming took 3 bases from V and 4 from J, leaving 4 bases between them. The CDR3 has 11 residues. CDR3 sequence: CASSHSYEQYF. CDR3 sequence (DNA): TGTGCCAGCAGCCATAGTTACGAGCAGTACTTC.

This chain connects TRBV10-3 to TRBJ2-7; 7 bases are shared with TRBD1. Germline CDR1 ENHRY, CDR2 SYGVKD. This CDR3 spans 14 amino acids. J lost 1 base, V lost 3 bases, and 3 bases had no gene match. The CDR3 DNA sequence: TGTGCCATCAGTGACCCGGGACAGTCCTACGAGCAGTACTTC. Its translation: CAISDPGQSYEQYF.